These T cell receptor beta chains were read from a single sample in a study of T cell changes during pregnancy in multiple sclerosis. Generated by immunoSEQ multiplex PCR, the TCRdb table keeps only in-frame clones and is missing some. Of tens of thousands of clones in the sample, 90% to 95% were seen once. The material sequenced was peripheral blood, taken before pregnancy. All receptors come from a female donor with multiple sclerosis, enrolled in a pregnancy study. Each CDR3 is given with its conserved first and last residue. Fields, in order: J gene, clone size, V gene, D gene, CDR3 DNA, CDR3 protein. D genes are given only for firm matches. Size tells how often a clone was seen (once, few, many) or the class of an expanded clone, and some rows leave it out.

TRBJ2-5 NA TRBV6-1 NA TGTGCCAGCACTGGGGCGGCTGGCTTCTGGGAGACCCAGTACTTC CASTGAAGFWETQYF
TRBJ2-5 once TRBV7-3 TRBD2 TGTGCCAGCAGCTTGACTAGCGGGGGAGACCAAGAGACCCAGTACTTC CASSLTSGGDQETQYF
TRBJ1-1 NA TRBV27 NA TGTGCCAGCAGGGAAACGGGGAACACTGAAGCTTTCTTT CASRETGNTEAFF
TRBJ2-2 once TRBV6-6 TRBD1 TGTGCCAGCAGTTGGGACAGGGTCACCGGGGAGCTGTTTTTT CASSWDRVTGELFF
TRBJ2-7 NA TRBV5-4 TRBD2 TGTGCCAGCAGCTTGGGGGGACTAGCCTACGAGCAGTACTTC CASSLGGLAYEQYF
TRBJ2-7 NA TRBV27 NA TGTGCCAGCAGTTTCGTAGGGAGTTCCTACGAGCAGTACTTC CASSFVGSSYEQYF
TRBJ1-6 NA TRBV6-5 NA TGTGCCAGCAGTTACTCGGTAACAGGGAGTAATTCACCCCTCCACTTT CASSYSVTGSNSPLHF
TRBJ2-7 NA TRBV5-4 NA TGTGCCAGCAGCAACGGACCGGCGGGGCAGTACTTC CASSNGPAGQYF
TRBJ2-2 NA TRBV7-6 TRBD1 TGTGCCAGCAGCCTCGGACAGGGGCCGAACACCGGGGAGCTGTTTTTT CASSLGQGPNTGELFF
TRBJ1-1 NA TRBV5-6 NA TGTGCCAGCGGGGACGCGGGGTTCACTGAAGCTTTCTTT CASGDAGFTEAFF
TRBJ2-7 NA TRBV14 NA TGTGCCAGCAGCCTCCTTGACGGGATCTCCTACGAGCAGTACTTC CASSLLDGISYEQYF
TRBJ2-3 NA TRBV27 TRBD2 TGTGCCAGCAGCCAGCGGGGGGGCACAGATACGCAGTATTTT CASSQRGGTDTQYF
TRBJ1-1 NA TRBV4-1 NA TGCGCCAGCAGGGACATTTACACTGAAGCTTTCTTT CASRDIYTEAFF
TRBJ1-5 NA TRBV18 NA TGTGCCAGCTCACCATCGGGGAGGAATCAGCCCCAGCATTTT CASSPSGRNQPQHF
TRBJ2-2 NA TRBV11-2 NA TGTGCCAGCAGCCTAACCGGGGAGCTGTTTTTT CASSLTGELFF
TRBJ2-5 NA TRBV18 NA TGTGCCAGCTCACCAGGACAGTACCAAGAGACCCAGTACTTC CASSPGQYQETQYF
TRBJ2-7 NA TRBV6-5 NA TGTGCCAGCAGTCTAAGGACAGAATACGAGCAGTACTTC CASSLRTEYEQYF
TRBJ1-1 NA TRBV29-1 TRBD1 TGCAGCGTCATGGGACAGGGGGACCCTGAAGCTTTCTTT CSVMGQGDPEAFF
TRBJ1-1 NA TRBV5-6 NA TGTGCCAGCAGCTTGGGGGGAGGAACTGAAGCTTTCTTT CASSLGGGTEAFF
TRBJ1-1 NA TRBV4-1 NA TGCGCCAGCAGCCAAGATCAGTCGGAGGCGGGGGGAAATCTGAACACTGAAGCTTTCTTT CASSQDQSEAGGNLNTEAFF
TRBJ1-6 NA TRBV18 TRBD1 TGTGCCAGCTCCCGGGACAGGGTAAATTCACCCCTCCACTTT CASSRDRVNSPLHF
TRBJ2-7 NA TRBV7-9 TRBD1 TGTGCCAGCAGCAAGGGACAGACCTACGAGCAGTACTTC CASSKGQTYEQYF
TRBJ2-3 NA TRBV9 NA TGTGCCAGCAGCGTAGGAGTAACTAGCACAGATACGCAGTATTTT CASSVGVTSTDTQYF
TRBJ2-1 NA TRBV13 TRBD2 TGTGCCAGCAGCCCCCCTGGAGCGGGGGAGCAGTTCTTC CASSPPGAGEQFF
TRBJ2-5 NA TRBV7-2 TRBD1 TGTGCCAGCAGCTTCGGACAGGGGGGGGTGACCCAGTACTTC CASSFGQGGVTQYF
TRBJ2-7 NA TRBV5-1 TRBD2 TGCGCCAGCAGCTTGGTGAGTGGGGGGGCCTACGAGCAGTACTTC CASSLVSGGAYEQYF
TRBJ2-2 NA TRBV4-1 TRBD1 TGCGCCAGCAGCCAACTTCCAGGGGGCGCGGGCACCGGGGAGCTGTTTTTT CASSQLPGGAGTGELFF
TRBJ2-1 NA TRBV14 TRBD1 TGTGCCAGCAGCCAAGTGACAGGGGGTTCGAAGTTCTTC CASSQVTGGSKFF
TRBJ2-1 NA TRBV9 TRBD2 TGTGCCAGCAGCGGACGACTAGCCTCCCCTCTCAACAATGAGCAGTTCTTC CASSGRLASPLNNEQFF
TRBJ1-2 NA TRBV7-9 NA TGTGCCAGCAGCTTAGGAGGAAGCGGTCTCGATGGCTACACCTTC CASSLGGSGLDGYTF
TRBJ2-3 NA TRBV18 TRBD1 TGTGCCAGCTCACCGGGACAGCACACAGATACGCAGTATTTT CASSPGQHTDTQYF
TRBJ2-5 NA TRBV20-1 NA TGCAGTGCTACAGGGGAAGAGACCCAGTACTTC CSATGEETQYF
TRBJ2-7 NA TRBV7-6 TRBD1 TGTGCCAGCAGCGCCGGGACAGGGGACGAGCAGTACTTC CASSAGTGDEQYF
TRBJ2-7 NA TRBV13 NA TGTGCCAGCAGCTTAGGCGGGGGGCTAAACGAGCAGTACTTC CASSLGGGLNEQYF
TRBJ1-1 NA TRBV28 NA TGTGCCACTATATCGCCCACAGGGAACACTGAAGCTTTCTTT CATISPTGNTEAFF
TRBJ1-3 NA TRBV27 NA TGTGCCAGCAGTATACAGGGTTATGGTGGAAACACCATATATTTT CASSIQGYGGNTIYF
TRBJ1-1 NA TRBV9 TRBD1 TGTGCCAGCAGCAGAGGACAGGGGAGAATGAACACTGAAGCTTTCTTT CASSRGQGRMNTEAFF
TRBJ2-7 NA TRBV19 TRBD2 TGTGCCAGTAGTATCACGACTAGCGGGGTATACGAGCAGTACTTC CASSITTSGVYEQYF
TRBJ2-3 once TRBV25-1 TRBD2 TGTGCCAGCAGTATATTAGCGGGGGGGCCTGATACGCAGTATTTT CASSILAGGPDTQYF
TRBJ1-2 NA TRBV10-2 TRBD1 TGCGCCAGCAGTGAAACGGGACAGGGAAATGGCTACACCTTC CASSETGQGNGYTF
TRBJ2-7 once TRBV7-9 TRBD1 TGTGCCAGCAGGCCGGGACAGGGAAGGAACGAGCAGTACTTC CASRPGQGRNEQYF
TRBJ1-6 NA TRBV9 TRBD1 TGTGCCAGCAGCCACACGGGACAGGGACGCTCCTATAATTCACCCCTCCACTTT CASSHTGQGRSYNSPLHF
TRBJ2-7 NA TRBV19 TRBD2 TGTGCCAGTACCGATGGCCCCCCGGGACTAGCGGGGGGTTTCTACGAGCAGTACTTC CASTDGPPGLAGGFYEQYF
TRBJ1-6 NA TRBV6-5 TRBD1 TGTGCCAGCAGTTACTCGACAGGGTTTAATTCACCCCTCCACTTT CASSYSTGFNSPLHF
TRBJ2-5 NA TRBV7-9 TRBD1 TGTGCCAGCAGCCGAGGGACAGGGGGCGCTGGAGGACAAGAGACCCAGTACTTC CASSRGTGGAGGQETQYF
TRBJ2-7 NA TRBV7-2 NA TGTGCCAGCAGCCGTTTGACTAGCTCCTACGAGCAGTACTTC CASSRLTSSYEQYF
TRBJ2-1 NA TRBV4-1 NA TGCGCCAGCAGCCAAGCTCTGGACAGTAGGTTCGATGAGCAGTTCTTC CASSQALDSRFDEQFF
TRBJ1-5 many TRBV9 TRBD1 TGTGCCAGCAGCAGAACCGGGACAGGAGATCAGCCCCAGCATTTT CASSRTGTGDQPQHF
TRBJ1-6 once TRBV6-6 NA TGTGCCAGCATCCAAGGACACACTAATAATTCACCCCTCCACTTT CASIQGHTNNSPLHF
TRBJ2-7 NA TRBV5-4 NA TGTGCCAGCAGCTTGGTGGGTAGGAGACCTAGCTCCTACGAGCAGTACTTC CASSLVGRRPSSYEQYF
TRBJ2-2 few TRBV4-1 NA TGCGCCAGCAGCCAAGGGGTCGTAGGACAGTTCAACACCGGGGAGCTGTTTTTT CASSQGVVGQFNTGELFF
TRBJ1-2 NA TRBV27 NA TGTGCCAGCAGTTTATTAAGGGAGGGTAGTAGTTATGGCTACACCTTC CASSLLREGSSYGYTF